Given below is one T cell receptor (beta chain) in context. This table comes from immunoSEQ multiplex PCR, and its TCRdb copy is limited to in-frame clones, with some not included. The sample has about 38,000 clones, about 84% seen once. CDR1 is SNHLY, CDR2 FYNNEI, per germline. CDR3 length equals 16 residues. Deletions cut 6 bases from V and 2 bases from J, with 14 bases between. The sample belongs to a study of OX40 agonist ivuxolimab in advanced cancers. V usage is TRBV2 and J usage is TRBJ1-6; a weak D match, TRBD1 (6 bases). The specimen comprised CD4+ or CD8+ T cells sorted from blood, sampled in a trial of the OX40 agonist ivuxolimab. This sequence originates from an adult with an advanced solid tumor such as melanoma, head and neck, liver or kidney cancer. The CDR3 nucleotides are TGTGCCAGCAGCTTTCCCGACAGGACCTATAATTCACCCCTCCACTTT. The encoded protein is CASSFPDRTYNSPLHF.